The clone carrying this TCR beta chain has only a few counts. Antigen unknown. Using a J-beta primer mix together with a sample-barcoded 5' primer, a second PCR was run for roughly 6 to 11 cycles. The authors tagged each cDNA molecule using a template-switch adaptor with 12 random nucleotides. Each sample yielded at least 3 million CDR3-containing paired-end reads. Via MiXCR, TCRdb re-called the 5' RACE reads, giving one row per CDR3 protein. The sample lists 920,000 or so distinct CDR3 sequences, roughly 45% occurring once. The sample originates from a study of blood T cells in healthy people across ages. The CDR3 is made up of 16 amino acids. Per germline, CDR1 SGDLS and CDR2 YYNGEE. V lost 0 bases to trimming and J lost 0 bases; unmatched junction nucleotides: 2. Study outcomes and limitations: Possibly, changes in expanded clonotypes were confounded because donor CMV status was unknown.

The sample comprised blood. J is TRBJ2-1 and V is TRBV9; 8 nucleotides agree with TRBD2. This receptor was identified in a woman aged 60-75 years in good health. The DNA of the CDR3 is TGTGCCAGCAGCGTAGGGACTAGCCTCTCCTACAATGAGCAGTTCTTC. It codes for CASSVGTSLSYNEQFF.